This is a list of T cell receptor beta chains from one sample in a study of beta chain features in type 1 diabetes. The assay was immunoSEQ multiplex PCR, and TCRdb's table has in-frame clones only and misses some. The sample holds 500,000 to 650,000 clones, 9.5% to 15% seen once. Sequencing input: naive CD4+ T cells from blood. These TCRs come from a young man with type 1 diabetes. CDR3s leave out the opening cysteine and the closing phenylalanine or tryptophan. Clone size is given for some rows only: seen once, a few or many times, or a class if the clone is expanded.

>TRBV5-1|few
ASSLSTGRWQETQY
>TRBV30|-
ASMPGLLQETQY
>TRBV7-9|-
ASSQDIPYGYT
>TRBV12-5|-
ASGYSNQPQH
>TRBV2|-
ASHRQDNYGYT
>TRBV30|-
AWSGWTDGYT
>TRBV10-3|few
AISEIPGENAVEQY
>TRBV14|-
ASSPQDRFTDTQY
>TRBV19|-
ASSANRGLDQPQH
>TRBV19|few
ASSIGGGAGIDNEQF
>TRBV9|-
ASSTQADTEAF
>TRBV21-1|few
ASSKVGGQAIYGYT
>TRBV29-1|-
SVGQTGAGTDTQY
>TRBV4-3|-
ASSSRRGYEQY
>TRBV7-2|few
ASSRRAGYEQY
>TRBV19|-
ASSILTSGEKTYEQY
>TRBV5-1|few
ASSFLEGYEQY
>TRBV4-2|few
ASSPPGANYGYT
>TRBV10-3|-
AISEPSTDTQY
>TRBV6-5|-
ASSYSVGLGETQY